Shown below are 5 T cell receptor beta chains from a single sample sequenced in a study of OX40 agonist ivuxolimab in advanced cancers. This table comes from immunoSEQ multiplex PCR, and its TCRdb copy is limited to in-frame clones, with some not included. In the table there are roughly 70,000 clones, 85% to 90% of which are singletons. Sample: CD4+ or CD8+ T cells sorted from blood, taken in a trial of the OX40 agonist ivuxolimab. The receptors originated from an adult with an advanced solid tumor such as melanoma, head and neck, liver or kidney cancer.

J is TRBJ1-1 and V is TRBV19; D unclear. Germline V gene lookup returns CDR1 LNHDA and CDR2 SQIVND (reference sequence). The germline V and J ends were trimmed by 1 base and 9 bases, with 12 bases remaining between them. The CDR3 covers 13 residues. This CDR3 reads CASSIGSGTQAFF. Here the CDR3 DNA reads TGTGCCAGTAGTATAGGTTCAGGAACCCAAGCTTTCTTT.

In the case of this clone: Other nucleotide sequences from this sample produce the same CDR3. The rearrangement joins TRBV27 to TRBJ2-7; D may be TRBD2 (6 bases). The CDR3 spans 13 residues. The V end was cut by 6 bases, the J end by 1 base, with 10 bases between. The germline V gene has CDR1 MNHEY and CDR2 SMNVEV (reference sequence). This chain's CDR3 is CASSLGGSYEQYF. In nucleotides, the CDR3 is TGTGCCAGCAGCTTGGGGGGATCCTACGAGCAGTACTTC.

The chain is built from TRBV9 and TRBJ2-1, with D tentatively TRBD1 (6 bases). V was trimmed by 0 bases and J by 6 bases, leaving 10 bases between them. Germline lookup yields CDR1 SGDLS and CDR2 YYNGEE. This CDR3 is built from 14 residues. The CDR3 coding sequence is TGTGCCAGCAGCGTAGGCCAGGGGCTCAATGAGCAGTTCTTC. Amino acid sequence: CASSVGQGLNEQFF.

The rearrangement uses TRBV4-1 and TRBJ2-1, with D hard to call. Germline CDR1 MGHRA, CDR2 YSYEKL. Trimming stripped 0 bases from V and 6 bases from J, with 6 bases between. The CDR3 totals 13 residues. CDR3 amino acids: CASSQDSRNEQFF. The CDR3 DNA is TGCGCCAGCAGCCAAGACAGTCGCAATGAGCAGTTCTTC.

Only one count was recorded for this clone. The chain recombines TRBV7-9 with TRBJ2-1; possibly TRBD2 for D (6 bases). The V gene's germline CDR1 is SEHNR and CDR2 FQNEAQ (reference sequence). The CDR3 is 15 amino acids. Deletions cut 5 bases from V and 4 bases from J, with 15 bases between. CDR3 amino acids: CASSPGLPAYNEQFF. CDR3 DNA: TGTGCCAGCAGCCCGGGACTCCCTGCTTACAATGAGCAGTTCTTC.